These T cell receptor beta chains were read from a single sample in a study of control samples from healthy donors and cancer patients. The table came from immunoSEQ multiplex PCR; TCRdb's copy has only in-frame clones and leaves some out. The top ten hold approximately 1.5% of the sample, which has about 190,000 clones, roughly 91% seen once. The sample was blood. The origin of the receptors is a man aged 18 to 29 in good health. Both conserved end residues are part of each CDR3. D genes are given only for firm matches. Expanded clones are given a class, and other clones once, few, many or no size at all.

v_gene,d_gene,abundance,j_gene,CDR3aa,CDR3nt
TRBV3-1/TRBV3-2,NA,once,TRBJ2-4,CASSPRLSLAKNIQYF,TGTGCCAGCAGCCCCCGACTGTCACTAGCCAAAAACATTCAGTACTTC
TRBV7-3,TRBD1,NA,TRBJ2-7,CASSATGTGAYEQYF,TGTGCCAGCAGCGCGACCGGGACAGGGGCCTACGAGCAGTACTTC
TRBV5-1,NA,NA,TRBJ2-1,CASVPSLNEQFF,TGCGCCAGCGTGCCCTCCCTCAATGAGCAGTTCTTC
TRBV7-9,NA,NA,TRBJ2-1,CASSLVGPYNEQFF,TGTGCCAGCAGCTTAGTGGGTCCGTACAATGAGCAGTTCTTC
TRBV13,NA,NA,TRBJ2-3,CASSRLTDTQYF,TGTGCCAGCAGCCGACTGACAGATACGCAGTATTTT
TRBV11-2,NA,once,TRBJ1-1,CASSPPERENTEAFF,TGTGCCAGCAGCCCCCCCGAGAGGGAGAACACTGAAGCTTTCTTT
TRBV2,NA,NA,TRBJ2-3,CASRYASRSTDTQYF,TGTGCCAGCAGATACGCTAGCAGGAGCACAGATACGCAGTATTTT
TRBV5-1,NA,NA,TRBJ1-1,CASSFGPGGTEAFF,TGCGCCAGCAGCTTTGGGCCGGGGGGCACTGAAGCTTTCTTT
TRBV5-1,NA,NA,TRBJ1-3,CASSLGTGNTIYF,TGCGCCAGCAGCTTGGGCACTGGAAACACCATATATTTT
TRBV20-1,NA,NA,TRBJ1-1,CSARDTTGAFF,TGCAGTGCTAGAGATACAACAGGAGCTTTCTTT
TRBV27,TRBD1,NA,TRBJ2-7,CATWTGLGQYF,TGTGCCACCTGGACAGGGTTGGGGCAGTACTTC
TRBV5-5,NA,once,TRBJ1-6,CASSLQGLSYNSPLHF,TGTGCCAGCAGCCTACAGGGCTTATCCTATAATTCACCCCTCCACTTT
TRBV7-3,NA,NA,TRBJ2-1,CASSSSTSSEQFF,TGTGCCAGCAGCAGTTCCACTAGCAGTGAGCAGTTCTTC
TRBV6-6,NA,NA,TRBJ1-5,CASSYSQGTQPQHF,TGTGCCAGCAGTTACTCTCAGGGGACTCAGCCCCAGCATTTT
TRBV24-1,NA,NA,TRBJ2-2,CATSGSRGNTGELFF,TGTGCCACCAGTGGTTCCAGGGGAAACACCGGGGAGCTGTTTTTT
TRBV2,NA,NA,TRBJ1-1,CASTSARDTEAFF,TGTGCCAGTACAAGCGCTAGGGACACTGAAGCTTTCTTT
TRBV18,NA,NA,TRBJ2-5,CASSPPEKGTQYF,TGTGCCAGCTCACCACCGGAGAAGGGGACCCAGTACTTC
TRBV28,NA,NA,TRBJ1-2,CASITRGSYGYTF,TGTGCCAGTATAACCAGGGGTTCCTATGGCTACACCTTC
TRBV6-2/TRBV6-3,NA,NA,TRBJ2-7,CASSPLREQYF,TGTGCCAGCAGCCCCTTGCGGGAGCAGTACTTC
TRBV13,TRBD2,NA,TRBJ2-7,CASSSSLAGVYREQYF,TGTGCCAGCAGCTCCTCACTAGCGGGGGTTTACAGAGAGCAGTACTTC
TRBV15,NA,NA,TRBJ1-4,CATSRVYATNEKLFF,TGTGCCACCAGCAGAGTTTATGCAACTAATGAAAAACTGTTTTTT
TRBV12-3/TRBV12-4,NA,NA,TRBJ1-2,CASSLGRSYGYTF,TGTGCCAGCAGTTTAGGCAGGTCCTATGGCTACACCTTC
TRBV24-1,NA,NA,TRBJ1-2,CATSDSRANRYYGYTF,TGTGCCACCAGTGATTCAAGGGCTAATAGGTACTATGGCTACACCTTC
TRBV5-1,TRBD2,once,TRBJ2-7,CASSLAGGLEQYF,TGCGCCAGCAGCCTAGCGGGGGGGCTTGAGCAGTACTTC
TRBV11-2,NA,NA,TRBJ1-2,CASSAPPNYGYTF,TGTGCCAGCAGCGCTCCTCCGAACTATGGCTACACCTTC
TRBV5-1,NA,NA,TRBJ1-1,CASSFAVGAEAFF,TGCGCCAGCAGCTTTGCGGTCGGGGCTGAAGCTTTCTTT
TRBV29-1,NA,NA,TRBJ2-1,CSVEFPSRLNEQFF,TGCAGCGTTGAATTCCCTTCCAGACTTAATGAGCAGTTCTTC
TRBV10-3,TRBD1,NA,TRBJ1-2,CAISENDRDGYTF,TGTGCCATCAGTGAGAACGACAGGGATGGCTACACCTTC
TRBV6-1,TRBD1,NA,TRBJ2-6,CASSEAVMTGAISGANVLTF,TGTGCCAGCAGTGAAGCCGTCATGACAGGGGCGATCTCTGGGGCCAACGTCCTGACTTTC
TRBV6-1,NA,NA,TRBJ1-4,CASSEERSSEKLFF,TGTGCCAGCAGTGAAGAACGGTCGAGTGAAAAACTGTTTTTT
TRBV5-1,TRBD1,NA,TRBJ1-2,CASSSTGAASYGYTF,TGCGCCAGCAGCTCCACAGGGGCCGCCAGCTATGGCTACACCTTC
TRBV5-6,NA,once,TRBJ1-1,CASFRRIGSGATEAFF,TGTGCCAGCTTTCGCCGGATCGGATCAGGGGCCACTGAAGCTTTCTTT
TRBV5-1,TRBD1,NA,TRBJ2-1,CASSLTGGADEQFF,TGCGCCAGCAGCTTGACAGGGGGTGCAGATGAGCAGTTCTTC
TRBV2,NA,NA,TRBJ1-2,CASSGLRGSGGYTF,TGTGCCAGCAGTGGACTGAGGGGCAGCGGTGGCTACACCTTC
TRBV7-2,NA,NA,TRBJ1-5,CASSPSGNQPQHF,TGTGCCAGCAGTCCTTCGGGGAATCAGCCCCAGCATTTT
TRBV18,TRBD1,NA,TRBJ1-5,CASSPGTGGDQPQHF,TGTGCCAGCTCACCAGGGACAGGGGGAGATCAGCCCCAGCATTTT
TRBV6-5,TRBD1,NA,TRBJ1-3,CARHMDREQNTIYF,TGTGCCAGGCATATGGACAGGGAGCAAAACACCATATATTTT
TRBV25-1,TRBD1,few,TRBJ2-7,CASTAGTGKRYF,TGTGCCAGTACAGCCGGGACAGGTAAACGGTACTTC
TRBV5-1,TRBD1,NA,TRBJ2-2,CASSTLTGSNTGELFF,TGCGCCAGCAGCACCCTGACAGGGTCGAACACCGGGGAGCTGTTTTTT
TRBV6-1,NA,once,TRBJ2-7,CASSEGVRGGDEQYF,TGTGCCAGCAGTGAGGGGGTGCGGGGAGGAGACGAGCAGTACTTC
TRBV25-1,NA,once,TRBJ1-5,CASSAGLGAVAQHF,TGTGCCAGCAGTGCGGGTCTAGGGGCGGTAGCCCAGCATTTT
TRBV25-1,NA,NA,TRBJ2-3,CASSEWWGGHTDTQYF,TGTGCCAGCAGTGAATGGTGGGGAGGACACACAGATACGCAGTATTTT
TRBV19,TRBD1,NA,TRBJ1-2,CASSIGTGYGYTF,TGTGCCAGTAGTATCGGGACAGGGTATGGCTACACCTTC
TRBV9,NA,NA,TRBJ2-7,CASSAYPESEQYF,TGTGCCAGCAGCGCCTACCCAGAATCCGAGCAGTACTTC
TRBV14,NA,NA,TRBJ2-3,CASSQALEDTQYF,TGTGCCAGCAGCCAAGCGCTAGAAGATACGCAGTATTTT
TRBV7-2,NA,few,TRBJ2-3,CASSLDPPGGTDTQYF,TGTGCCAGCAGCTTAGACCCCCCGGGGGGCACAGATACGCAGTATTTT
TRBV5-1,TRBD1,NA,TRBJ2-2,CASSLALTGGGLSTGELFF,TGCGCCAGCAGCTTGGCACTGACAGGGGGCGGGCTGAGTACCGGGGAGCTGTTTTTT
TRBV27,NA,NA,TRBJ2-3,CASSSHQRAFTDTQYF,TGTGCCAGCAGTTCCCATCAGCGGGCCTTCACAGATACGCAGTATTTT
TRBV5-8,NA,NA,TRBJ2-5,CASSLDHQETQYF,TGTGCCAGCAGCTTGGACCACCAAGAGACCCAGTACTTC
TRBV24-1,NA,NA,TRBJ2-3,CATSDGRADTQYF,TGTGCCACCAGTGATGGCCGGGCAGATACGCAGTATTTT
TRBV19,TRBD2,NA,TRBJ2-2,CASSAGLAWTGELFF,TGTGCCAGTAGTGCGGGACTAGCTTGGACCGGGGAGCTGTTTTTT
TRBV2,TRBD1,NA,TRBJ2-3,CASSYWDSYTDTQYF,TGTGCCAGCAGTTACTGGGACAGCTACACAGATACGCAGTATTTT
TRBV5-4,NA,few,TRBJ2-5,CATSSRGGPRGETQYF,TGTGCCACCAGCAGTAGGGGGGGGCCAAGAGGAGAGACCCAGTACTTC
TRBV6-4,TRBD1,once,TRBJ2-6,CARPGQGTAGANVLTF,TGTGCCAGACCGGGACAGGGAACAGCAGGGGCCAACGTCCTGACTTTC
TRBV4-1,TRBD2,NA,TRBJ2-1,CASSQALAGGLDEQFF,TGCGCCAGCAGCCAGGCTCTAGCGGGGGGCCTGGATGAGCAGTTCTTC